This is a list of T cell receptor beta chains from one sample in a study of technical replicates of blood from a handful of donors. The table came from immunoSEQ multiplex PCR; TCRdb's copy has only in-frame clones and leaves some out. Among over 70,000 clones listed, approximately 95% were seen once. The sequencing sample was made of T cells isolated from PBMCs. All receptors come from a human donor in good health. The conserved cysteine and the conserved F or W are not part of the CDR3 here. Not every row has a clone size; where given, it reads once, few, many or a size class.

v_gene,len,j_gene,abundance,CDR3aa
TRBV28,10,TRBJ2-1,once,ASEGAANEQF
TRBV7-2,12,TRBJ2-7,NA,ASSRDRTRWEQY
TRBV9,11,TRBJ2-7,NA,ASSAGQSYEQY
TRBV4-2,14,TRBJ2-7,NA,ASSQVLSRLAAEQY
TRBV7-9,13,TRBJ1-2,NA,ASSPRGPTNYGYT
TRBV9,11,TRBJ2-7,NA,ASSGGGTYEQY
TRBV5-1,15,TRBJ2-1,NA,ASSWGLPGTTSNEQF
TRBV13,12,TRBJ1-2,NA,ASSLEAQTYGYT
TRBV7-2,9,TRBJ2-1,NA,ASSSTWEQF
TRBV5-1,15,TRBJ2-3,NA,ASSLLAGGVATDTQY
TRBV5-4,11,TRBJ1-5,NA,ASSLAGNQPQH
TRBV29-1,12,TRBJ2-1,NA,SVDQGGPQHEQF
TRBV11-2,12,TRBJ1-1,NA,ASSFPAGFTEAF
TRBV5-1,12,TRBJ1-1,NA,ASSLTLLNTEAF
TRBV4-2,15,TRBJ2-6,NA,ASSQDLTGDGANVLT
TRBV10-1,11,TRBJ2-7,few,ASSVAQGAEQY
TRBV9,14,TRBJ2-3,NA,ASSVISSGSTDTQY
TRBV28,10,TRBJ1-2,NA,ASSDRGYGYT
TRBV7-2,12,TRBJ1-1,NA,ASSGRVLGTEAF
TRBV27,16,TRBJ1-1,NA,ASSLYRSPGQGLPEAF
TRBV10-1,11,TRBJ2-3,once,ASSEQVTDTQY
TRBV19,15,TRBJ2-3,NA,ASSIDLVAGDTDTQY
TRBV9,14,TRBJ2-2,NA,ASSVGSGTNTGELF
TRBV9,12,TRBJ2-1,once,ASSVVGTSGEQF
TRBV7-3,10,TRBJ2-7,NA,ASGTGLGEQY
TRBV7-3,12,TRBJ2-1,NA,ASSLGLVEDEQF
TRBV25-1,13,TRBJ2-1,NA,ASSELGTSGNEQF
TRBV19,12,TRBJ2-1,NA,ASSRGTGWNEQF
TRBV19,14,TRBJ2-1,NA,ASSIRGEGPYNEQF
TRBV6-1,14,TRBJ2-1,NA,ASSEAGTLKENEQF
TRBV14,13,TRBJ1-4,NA,ASSQEGQPNEKLF
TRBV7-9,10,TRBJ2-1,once,ASSYDRTEQF
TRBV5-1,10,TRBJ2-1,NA,ASSLRQIEQF
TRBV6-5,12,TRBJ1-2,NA,ASGREVTNYGYT
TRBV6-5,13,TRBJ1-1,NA,ASSYPGQGITEAF
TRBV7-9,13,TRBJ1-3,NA,ASSLARDSGNTIY
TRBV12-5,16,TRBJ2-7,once,ASGLSILRDRDSYEQY
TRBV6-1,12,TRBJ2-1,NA,ASSPEKGGNEQF
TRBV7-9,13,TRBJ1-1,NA,ASSPTPNTNTEAF
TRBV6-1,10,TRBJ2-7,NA,ASSRDSYEQY
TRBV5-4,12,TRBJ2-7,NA,ASSLASGSYEQY
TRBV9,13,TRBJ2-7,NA,ASSGALGGAYEQY
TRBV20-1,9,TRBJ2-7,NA,SASKGNEQY
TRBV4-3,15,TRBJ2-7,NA,ASSQDLEAGGVYEQY
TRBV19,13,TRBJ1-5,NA,ASSTLTGSNQPQH
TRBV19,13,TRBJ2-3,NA,ASSWASGSTDTQY
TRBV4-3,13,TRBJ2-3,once,ASSQDRTITDTQY
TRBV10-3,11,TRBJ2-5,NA,ATRDWSLETQY